This T cell receptor (beta chain) emerged from a study of CD4 T cells in relation to SARS-CoV-2 and coronaviruses. Study-wide background: After less than eleven days of antigen culture, PBMC TCR beta CDR3s were sequenced. No peptide or an HIV-1 Nef peptide pool served as negative control. The HLA restriction of the shared crossreactive spike epitopes was mapped.

CD4+ T cells from unexposed donors were obtained before the COVID-19 pandemic (2011-2018). CD4+ T cells were isolated from the cells after around 11 days of culture. As cell numbers allowed, unexposed-donor CD4+ T cells faced SARS-CoV-2 S/N and four cold-coronavirus spikes. The CDR3 is made up of 16 amino acids. With 1 base removed from V and 2 bases from J, the gap between germline ends came to 11 bases. The V gene's germline CDR1 is SSHAT and CDR2 FNYEAQ (reference sequence). As concerns this clone: No antigen is known for it.

Using immunoSEQ multiplex PCR, the repertoire was profiled, and TCRdb retains in-frame clones only, with some absent. The profile shows just over 15,000 clones, around 80% of them singletons. This receptor was taken from a human donor in good health. Sample: CD4+ T cells from PBMCs, cultured in vitro. This rearrangement joins TRBV7-7 to TRBJ2-2, with D possibly TRBD1 on 6 matching bases. The CDR3 DNA sequence: TGTGCCAGCAGCTTAGGAAGGACAGTTAACACCGGGGAGCTGTTTTTT. Translation: CASSLGRTVNTGELFF.